This is a list of T cell receptor beta chains from one sample in a study of chemoradiotherapy in HPV16-positive cancers. TCRdb's copy holds only in-frame clones and misses some; the assay was immunoSEQ multiplex PCR. Counted here are 17,000 or so clones, 90% occurring once; the ten biggest clones make up roughly 13%. The sequenced sample was blood, obtained from a patient who underwent chemoradiotherapy. The origin of the receptors is a human donor with HPV-associated anogenital cancer. CDR3s leave out the opening cysteine and the closing phenylalanine or tryptophan. Clone size, where shown, is once, few, many, or a class for clones that have expanded.

CDR3 length: 13; V gene: TRBV9; clone size: -; J gene: TRBJ1-4; CDR3 protein: ASSVEGLRNEKLF
CDR3 length: 12; V gene: TRBV27; clone size: -; J gene: TRBJ2-1; CDR3 protein: ASSEGGSYNEQF
CDR3 length: 11; V gene: TRBV4-3; clone size: -; J gene: TRBJ1-1; CDR3 protein: ASSRSSTGEAF
CDR3 length: 10; V gene: TRBV5-6; clone size: -; J gene: TRBJ2-5; CDR3 protein: ASSLLRGTQY
CDR3 length: 17; V gene: TRBV27; clone size: -; J gene: TRBJ2-1; CDR3 protein: ASSLYSPTSYGQFNEQF
CDR3 length: 13; V gene: TRBV7-8; clone size: once; J gene: TRBJ2-5; CDR3 protein: ASSSADRVQETQY
CDR3 length: 10; V gene: TRBV18; clone size: -; J gene: TRBJ2-1; CDR3 protein: ASSPPKREQF
CDR3 length: 12; V gene: TRBV30; clone size: -; J gene: TRBJ2-7; CDR3 protein: AWSESDSSYEQY
CDR3 length: 12; V gene: TRBV5-1; clone size: -; J gene: TRBJ1-5; CDR3 protein: ASSPSGAGQPQH
CDR3 length: 13; V gene: TRBV11-2; clone size: -; J gene: TRBJ2-2; CDR3 protein: ASSHRDRGIGELF
CDR3 length: 16; V gene: TRBV19; clone size: -; J gene: TRBJ1-1; CDR3 protein: ASSTSIRQGVDYTEAF
CDR3 length: 13; V gene: TRBV27; clone size: -; J gene: TRBJ1-2; CDR3 protein: ASSLWGSTNYGYT
CDR3 length: 11; V gene: TRBV11-2; clone size: -; J gene: TRBJ1-1; CDR3 protein: ASSFRADAEAF
CDR3 length: 12; V gene: TRBV19; clone size: -; J gene: TRBJ2-1; CDR3 protein: ASSITVAYNEQF
CDR3 length: 14; V gene: TRBV7-2; clone size: -; J gene: TRBJ1-3; CDR3 protein: ASSPWGGAAGNTIY
CDR3 length: 12; V gene: TRBV7-2; clone size: -; J gene: TRBJ1-2; CDR3 protein: ASSLYRDGYGYT
CDR3 length: 11; V gene: TRBV2; clone size: -; J gene: TRBJ2-3; CDR3 protein: ASRGQDTDTQY
CDR3 length: 12; V gene: TRBV27; clone size: once; J gene: TRBJ1-2; CDR3 protein: ASRPGQGGHGYT
CDR3 length: 11; V gene: TRBV6-1; clone size: -; J gene: TRBJ1-2; CDR3 protein: ASSEAGQARYT
CDR3 length: 13; V gene: TRBV11-2; clone size: -; J gene: TRBJ1-2; CDR3 protein: ASSTIMGDVYGYT
CDR3 length: 16; V gene: TRBV4-1; clone size: -; J gene: TRBJ2-7; CDR3 protein: ASSQEQIQGLTLYEQY
CDR3 length: 13; V gene: TRBV6-1; clone size: -; J gene: TRBJ1-4; CDR3 protein: ASKIQGFNDEKLF
CDR3 length: 13; V gene: TRBV2; clone size: -; J gene: TRBJ2-7; CDR3 protein: ASNRGLARAYEQY
CDR3 length: 11; V gene: TRBV6-5; clone size: -; J gene: TRBJ1-2; CDR3 protein: ASSATGFGGYT
CDR3 length: 12; V gene: TRBV7-2; clone size: once; J gene: TRBJ1-6; CDR3 protein: ASSLGPYNSPLH
CDR3 length: 13; V gene: TRBV2; clone size: few; J gene: TRBJ2-5; CDR3 protein: ASSVSSGGGETQY
CDR3 length: 11; V gene: TRBV19; clone size: -; J gene: TRBJ1-1; CDR3 protein: ASNGQVLTEAF
CDR3 length: 12; V gene: TRBV5-1; clone size: -; J gene: TRBJ1-2; CDR3 protein: ASSLMDSDYGYT
CDR3 length: 12; V gene: TRBV6-5; clone size: -; J gene: TRBJ1-1; CDR3 protein: ASRESDKNTEAF
CDR3 length: 10; V gene: TRBV6-1; clone size: -; J gene: TRBJ2-7; CDR3 protein: ASSQDRVEQY
CDR3 length: 13; V gene: TRBV7-9; clone size: -; J gene: TRBJ2-5; CDR3 protein: ASSLFTGGRETQY
CDR3 length: 14; V gene: TRBV9; clone size: -; J gene: TRBJ1-2; CDR3 protein: ASSPREQIMYYGYT
CDR3 length: 12; V gene: TRBV11-2; clone size: -; J gene: TRBJ1-2; CDR3 protein: ASSPTGGGYGYT
CDR3 length: 13; V gene: TRBV5-5; clone size: -; J gene: TRBJ1-3; CDR3 protein: ASSPNLVSGNTIY
CDR3 length: 10; V gene: TRBV30; clone size: -; J gene: TRBJ2-3; CDR3 protein: AWSVVSDTQY
CDR3 length: 14; V gene: TRBV4-1; clone size: -; J gene: TRBJ2-1; CDR3 protein: ASSQVSGSSYNEQF
CDR3 length: 15; V gene: TRBV19; clone size: -; J gene: TRBJ1-1; CDR3 protein: ASRLTWGHHMNTEAF
CDR3 length: 11; V gene: TRBV10-3; clone size: -; J gene: TRBJ1-1; CDR3 protein: AISEQPTGEAF